The rows below give T cell receptor beta chains drawn from one sample of a study of blood T cell repertoires in COVID-19. Clones were sequenced by immunoSEQ multiplex PCR, and TCRdb holds only the in-frame ones, with some missing. The sample holds about 300,000 clones, 86% seen once. The specimen sequenced was peripheral blood. The receptors were sampled from a woman between 50 and 59 years old with acute or convalescent COVID-19. Each CDR3 is given with its conserved first and last residue. Each record gives: J gene, clone size, V gene, D gene, CDR3 DNA, CDR3 protein. A D gene is named only where the DNA matches it firmly. A clone size is listed for some rows: how often the clone was seen (once, few, many), or a class if it is expanded.

TRBJ2-3 - TRBV2 TRBD2 TGTGCCAGCACGCTAGCGGGAGTAGGCACAGATACGCAGTATTTT CASTLAGVGTDTQYF
TRBJ2-7 - TRBV11-2 TRBD2 TGTGCCAGCAGCTTAGACCCGGGGGGCTACGAGCAGTACTTC CASSLDPGGYEQYF
TRBJ1-5 - TRBV30 - TGTGCCTGGAGCCAAGGGAGGGTCCTCGGTAGCAATCAGCCCCAGCATTTT CAWSQGRVLGSNQPQHF
TRBJ1-2 - TRBV19 TRBD1 TGTGCCAGTAGCAAACAGGGGGCAGGATCTGGCTACACCTTC CASSKQGAGSGYTF
TRBJ1-5 - TRBV28 - TGTGCCAGCAGTTTATGGGCCGCTAGCAATCAGCCCCAGCATTTT CASSLWAASNQPQHF
TRBJ2-7 - TRBV5-1 - TGCGCCAGCAGCTTGGGACACGATAACGACGAGCAGTACTTC CASSLGHDNDEQYF
TRBJ1-1 - TRBV9 - TGTGCCAGCAGCTCCGGACTCTCGAACACTGAAGCTTTCTTT CASSSGLSNTEAFF
TRBJ1-5 - TRBV28 TRBD1 TGTGCCAGCTGCCCCCGCAAGGCCTGGGGGCAGGGGGCTTATAGCAATCAGCCCCAGCATTTT CASCPRKAWGQGAYSNQPQHF
TRBJ2-5 - TRBV27 - TGTGCCAGCAGGATACTATCGGACAGCTTGGGGGAGGAGACCCAGTACTTC CASRILSDSLGEETQYF
TRBJ2-5 - TRBV5-1 TRBD1 TGCGCCAGCAGCTTGCTCGGGACAGAACAAGAGACCCAGTACTTC CASSLLGTEQETQYF
TRBJ2-7 - TRBV28 TRBD1 TGTGCCAGCACTCCGCCTCCGGGACAGGGCTACGAGCAGTACTTC CASTPPPGQGYEQYF
TRBJ1-3 - TRBV24-1 - TGTGCCACCAGTGATTCTCTCCCAGGGGCAGCTGGAAACACCATATATTTT CATSDSLPGAAGNTIYF
TRBJ2-5 - TRBV7-9 TRBD1 TGTGCCAGCAGCTTAGAAAGGACAGGGGAAGAGACCCAGTACTTC CASSLERTGEETQYF
TRBJ2-7 - TRBV6-1 - TGTGCCAGCAGTGAATATGGCGGAACCCGCTACGAGCAGTACTTC CASSEYGGTRYEQYF
TRBJ1-3 - TRBV29-1 - TGCAGCGTTGACAGTCTCTCTGGAAACACCATATATTTT CSVDSLSGNTIYF
TRBJ2-7 once TRBV5-6 - TGTGCCAGCAGCTGGAGGGGGGTGCCTGGGCGGGAGAGCGAGCAGTACTTC CASSWRGVPGRESEQYF
TRBJ2-1 - TRBV7-2 TRBD2 TGTGCCAGCAGCTTAGCGTTATTGGGCCGACTAGGGACTAGCGGGAAAGACAATGAGCAGTTCTTC CASSLALLGRLGTSGKDNEQFF
TRBJ2-3 - TRBV3-1/TRBV3-2 TRBD2 TGTGCCAGCAGCCAAGAACTAGCGGGACCCTATAGCACAGATACGCAGTATTTT CASSQELAGPYSTDTQYF
TRBJ2-3 - TRBV7-2 TRBD2 TGTGCCAGCAGCCTGTCATTAGCGGGAGGCGACACAGATACGCAGTATTTT CASSLSLAGGDTDTQYF
TRBJ1-2 - TRBV5-1 - TGCGCCAGCAGCCCTAAACAAGACAGCCGCTTCTATGGCTACACCTTC CASSPKQDSRFYGYTF
TRBJ2-7 - TRBV18 - TGTGCCAGCTCACCCCTAGGCGGGACCTACGAGCAGTACTTC CASSPLGGTYEQYF
TRBJ2-5 - TRBV7-9 TRBD2 TGTGCCAGCAGTTCTCGCGGACTAGCGGATCAAGAGACCCAGTACTTC CASSSRGLADQETQYF
TRBJ2-3 - TRBV7-3 TRBD2 TGTGCCAGCAGCGCCGGACTAGCCGTACAGGATACGCAGTATTTT CASSAGLAVQDTQYF
TRBJ1-2 - TRBV4-3 - TGCGCCAGCAGCCAAGCACAGGGCTCAGTTGATGGCTACACCTTC CASSQAQGSVDGYTF
TRBJ1-5 - TRBV4-1 TRBD1 TGCGCCAGCCGGGACAGGGATAATCAGCCCCAGCATTTT CASRDRDNQPQHF
TRBJ2-7 - TRBV5-5 - TGTGCCAGCAGCTTGGTTACCAGGACATCGAGCTCCTACGAGCAGTACTTC CASSLVTRTSSSYEQYF
TRBJ2-7 - TRBV7-9 - TGTGCCAGCAGCTTAACTCCTACCTACGAGCAGTACTTC CASSLTPTYEQYF
TRBJ2-7 - TRBV4-1 - TGCGCCAGCAGCCAAGCCGGAGGCAACCACGAGCAGTACTTC CASSQAGGNHEQYF
TRBJ2-3 - TRBV19 TRBD1 TGTGCCAGTAGTATACAGGGGGCGAGGACAGATACGCAGTATTTT CASSIQGARTDTQYF
TRBJ2-1 - TRBV7-9 TRBD2 TGTGCCAGCAGCTTAGGACTAGCCAATTACAATGAGCAGTTCTTC CASSLGLANYNEQFF
TRBJ1-2 - TRBV6-5 TRBD1 TGTGCCAGCAGGGCCGGGACAGGGGGCTCAGGCTACACCTTC CASRAGTGGSGYTF
TRBJ2-3 - TRBV9 TRBD2 TGTGCCAGCAGCGCGGACGCGACTAGCGGGAGGGGGGCGCAGTATTTT CASSADATSGRGAQYF
TRBJ2-5 - TRBV6-2/TRBV6-3 TRBD2 TGTGCCAGCAGTTACGATCGGGGGCTAGCGGGACAAGAGACCCAGTACTTC CASSYDRGLAGQETQYF
TRBJ2-1 - TRBV19 TRBD2 TGTGCCAGTAGTATTGGACTAGCCTACAATGAGCAGTTCTTC CASSIGLAYNEQFF
TRBJ1-2 - TRBV24-1 - TGTGCCACCAGTGACCCGTGGACAGATTCATTCCATGGCTACACCTTC CATSDPWTDSFHGYTF
TRBJ2-7 - TRBV7-9 TRBD1 TGTGCCAGCAGCGACAGGGGGCTCTACGAGCAGTACTTC CASSDRGLYEQYF
TRBJ1-4 - TRBV2 TRBD1 TGTGCCAGCAGTGTTGGCAGGGGGCCATCTAATGAAAAACTGTTTTTT CASSVGRGPSNEKLFF
TRBJ2-1 - TRBV19 TRBD2 TGTGCCAGTAGAGAGACTAGCGGGAGAAGGAATGAGCAGTTCTTC CASRETSGRRNEQFF
TRBJ2-5 - TRBV7-2 - TGTGCCAGCAGCTTAGCGGGGGCTACGGAGACCCAGTACTTC CASSLAGATETQYF
TRBJ2-3 - TRBV7-3 TRBD2 TGTGCCAGCAGCTTCCTCGGACTAGCGGGAGGGCCTCCCACAGATACGCAGTATTTT CASSFLGLAGGPPTDTQYF
TRBJ2-6 - TRBV19 - TGTGCCAGTAGTCTTTCTGGGCGTTCTGGGGCCAACGTCCTGACTTTC CASSLSGRSGANVLTF
TRBJ2-3 - TRBV11-3 TRBD1 TGTGCCAGCAGCTTAGCACCCGGACAGGGGACAGATACGCAGTATTTT CASSLAPGQGTDTQYF
TRBJ1-1 - TRBV19 - TGTGCCAGCGGGGGGGGCGTAAACACTGAAGCTTTCTTT CASGGGVNTEAFF
TRBJ2-5 - TRBV15 TRBD2 TGTGCCACCAGCAGAGATCGGTGGAGGGAGGGGCAAGAGACCCAGTACTTC CATSRDRWREGQETQYF
TRBJ2-5 - TRBV5-1 - TGCGCCAGCAGCTTCCAGTCAGGATCCAAAGAGACCCAGTACTTC CASSFQSGSKETQYF
TRBJ2-7 - TRBV18 - TGTGCCAGCTCACCCCGGCCAGAGGCCTACGAGCAGTACTTC CASSPRPEAYEQYF
TRBJ1-3 - TRBV19 - TGTGCCAGTAGTATATCGGGAAACTCTGGAAACACCATATATTTT CASSISGNSGNTIYF
TRBJ2-7 - TRBV10-3 TRBD2 TGTGCCATCGGTAGGACTAGCGGGAGGCAGGACGAGCAGTACTTC CAIGRTSGRQDEQYF
TRBJ1-1 - TRBV29-1 - TGCAGCGGCGGCGGACTGCCGAACACTGAAGCTTTCTTT CSGGGLPNTEAFF
TRBJ2-5 - TRBV5-1 - TGCGCCAGCAGCCTGTCGGGATACCAAGAGACCCAGTACTTC CASSLSGYQETQYF